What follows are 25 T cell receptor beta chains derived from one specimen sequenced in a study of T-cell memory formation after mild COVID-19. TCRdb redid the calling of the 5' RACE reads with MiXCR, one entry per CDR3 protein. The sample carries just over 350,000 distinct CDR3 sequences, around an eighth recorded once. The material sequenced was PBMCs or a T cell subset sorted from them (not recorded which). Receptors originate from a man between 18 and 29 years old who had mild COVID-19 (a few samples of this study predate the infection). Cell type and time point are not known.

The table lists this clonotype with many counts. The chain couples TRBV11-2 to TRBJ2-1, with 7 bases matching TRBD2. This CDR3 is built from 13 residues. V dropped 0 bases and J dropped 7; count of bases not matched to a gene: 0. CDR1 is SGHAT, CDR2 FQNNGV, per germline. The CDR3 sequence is CASSLELANEQFF. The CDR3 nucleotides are TGTGCCAGCAGCTTAGAACTAGCGAATGAGCAGTTCTTC.

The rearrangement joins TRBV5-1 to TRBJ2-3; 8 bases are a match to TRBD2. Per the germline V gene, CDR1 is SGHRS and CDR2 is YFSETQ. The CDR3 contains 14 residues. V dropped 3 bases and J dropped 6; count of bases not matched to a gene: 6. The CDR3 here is CASSSGGEVDTQYF. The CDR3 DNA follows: TGCGCCAGCAGCTCCGGGGGGGAGGTGGATACGCAGTATTTT.

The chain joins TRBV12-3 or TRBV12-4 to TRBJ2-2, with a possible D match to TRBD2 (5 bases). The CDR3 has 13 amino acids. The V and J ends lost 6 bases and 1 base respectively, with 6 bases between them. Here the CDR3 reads CASSEGNTGELFF. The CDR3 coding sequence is TGTGCCAGCAGCGAGGGGAACACCGGGGAGCTGTTTTTT.

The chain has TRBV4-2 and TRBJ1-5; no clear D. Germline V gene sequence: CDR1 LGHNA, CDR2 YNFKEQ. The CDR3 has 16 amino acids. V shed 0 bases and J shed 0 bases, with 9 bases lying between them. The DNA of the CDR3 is TGTGCCAGCAGCCAAGAGGTCGGGAATAGCAATCAGCCCCAGCATTTT. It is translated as CASSQEVGNSNQPQHF.

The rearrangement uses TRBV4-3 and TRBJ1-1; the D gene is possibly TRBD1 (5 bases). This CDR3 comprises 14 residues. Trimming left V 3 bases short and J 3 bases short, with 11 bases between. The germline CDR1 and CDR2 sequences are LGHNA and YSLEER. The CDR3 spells CASSQSGAHTEAFF. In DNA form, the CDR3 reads TGCGCCAGCAGCCAGTCCGGGGCCCACACTGAAGCTTTCTTT.

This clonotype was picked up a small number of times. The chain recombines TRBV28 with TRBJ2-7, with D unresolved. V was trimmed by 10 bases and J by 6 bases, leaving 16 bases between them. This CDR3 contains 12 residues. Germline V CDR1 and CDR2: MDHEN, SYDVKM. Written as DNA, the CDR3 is TGTGCCACCTCCAGGATGGCGCCCGAGCAGTACTTC. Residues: CATSRMAPEQYF.

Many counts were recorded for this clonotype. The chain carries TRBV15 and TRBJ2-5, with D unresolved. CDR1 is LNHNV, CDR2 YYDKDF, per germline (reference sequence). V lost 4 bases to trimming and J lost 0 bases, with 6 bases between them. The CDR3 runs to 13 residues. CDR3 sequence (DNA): TGTGCCACCAGCACCCAGTACCAAGAGACCCAGTACTTC. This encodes CATSTQYQETQYF.

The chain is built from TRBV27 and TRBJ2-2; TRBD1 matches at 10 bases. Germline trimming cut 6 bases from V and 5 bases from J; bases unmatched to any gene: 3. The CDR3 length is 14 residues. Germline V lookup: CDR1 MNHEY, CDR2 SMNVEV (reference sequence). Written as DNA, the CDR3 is TGTGCCAGCAGCGGGACAGGGGTTACCGGGGAGCTGTTTTTT. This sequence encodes CASSGTGVTGELFF.

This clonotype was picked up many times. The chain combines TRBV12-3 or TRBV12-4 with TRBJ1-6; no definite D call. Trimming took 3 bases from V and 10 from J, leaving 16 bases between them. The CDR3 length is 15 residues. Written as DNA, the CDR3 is TGTGCCAGCAGTTTGAGGGCCCCAGTCGTCTCACCCCTCCACTTT. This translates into CASSLRAPVVSPLHF.

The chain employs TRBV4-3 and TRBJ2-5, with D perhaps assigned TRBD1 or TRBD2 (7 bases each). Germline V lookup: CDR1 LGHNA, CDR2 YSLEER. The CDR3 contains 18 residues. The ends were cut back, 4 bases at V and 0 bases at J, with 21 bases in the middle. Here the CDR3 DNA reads TGCGCCAGCAGCCCCCAAGTTGCGTCAGGGGGGGACCAAGAGACCCAGTACTTC. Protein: CASSPQVASGGDQETQYF.

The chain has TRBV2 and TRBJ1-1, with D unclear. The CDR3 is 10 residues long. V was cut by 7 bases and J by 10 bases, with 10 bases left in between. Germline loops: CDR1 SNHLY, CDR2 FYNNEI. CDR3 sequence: CASMAGGAFF. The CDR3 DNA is TGTGCCAGCATGGCCGGAGGAGCTTTCTTT.

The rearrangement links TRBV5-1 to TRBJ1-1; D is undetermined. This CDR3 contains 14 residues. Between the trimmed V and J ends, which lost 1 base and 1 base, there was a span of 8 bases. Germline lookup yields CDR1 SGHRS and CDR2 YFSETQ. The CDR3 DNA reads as TGCGCCAGCAGCTTGAATACGGCGAACACTGAAGCTTTCTTT. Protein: CASSLNTANTEAFF.

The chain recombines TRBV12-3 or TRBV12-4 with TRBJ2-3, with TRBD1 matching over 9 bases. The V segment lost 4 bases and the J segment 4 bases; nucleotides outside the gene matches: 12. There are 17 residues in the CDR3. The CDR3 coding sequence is TGTGCCAGCAGTTCCGGGACAGGGATTATTATCGCAGATACGCAGTATTTT. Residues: CASSSGTGIIIADTQYF.

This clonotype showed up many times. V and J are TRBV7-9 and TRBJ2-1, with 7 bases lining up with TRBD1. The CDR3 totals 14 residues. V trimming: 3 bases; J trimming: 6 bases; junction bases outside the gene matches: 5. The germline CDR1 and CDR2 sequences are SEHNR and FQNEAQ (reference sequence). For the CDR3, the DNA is TGTGCCAGCAGCTTCTACAGGGGCCCCAATGAGCAGTTCTTC. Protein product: CASSFYRGPNEQFF. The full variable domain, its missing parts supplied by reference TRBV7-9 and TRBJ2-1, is DTGVSQNPRHKITKRGQNVTFRCDPISEHNRLYWYRQTLGQGPEFLTYFQNEAQLEKSRLLSDRFSAERPKGSFSTLEIQRTEQGDSAMYLCASSFYRGPNEQFFGPGTRLTVL.

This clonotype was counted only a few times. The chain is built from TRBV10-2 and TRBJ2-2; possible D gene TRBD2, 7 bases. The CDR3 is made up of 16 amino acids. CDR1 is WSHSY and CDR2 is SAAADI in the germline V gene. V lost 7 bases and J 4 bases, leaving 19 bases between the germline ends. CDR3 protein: CASNPRGGAGTGELFF. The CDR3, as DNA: TGCGCCAGCAATCCCCGTGGGGGGGCGGGCACCGGGGAGCTGTTTTTT.

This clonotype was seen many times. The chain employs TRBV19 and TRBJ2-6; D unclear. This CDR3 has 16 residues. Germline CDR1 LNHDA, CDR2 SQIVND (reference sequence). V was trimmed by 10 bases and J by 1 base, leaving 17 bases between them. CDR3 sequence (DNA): TGTGCCACCCACGGCAGGAGCCGTTCTGGGGCCAACGTCCTGACTTTC. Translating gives CATHGRSRSGANVLTF.

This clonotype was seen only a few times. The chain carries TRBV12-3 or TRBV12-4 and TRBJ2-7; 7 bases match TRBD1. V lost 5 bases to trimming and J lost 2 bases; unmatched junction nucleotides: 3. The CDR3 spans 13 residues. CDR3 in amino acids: CASSRQGPYEQYF. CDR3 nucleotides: TGTGCCAGCAGTCGACAGGGTCCCTACGAGCAGTACTTC.

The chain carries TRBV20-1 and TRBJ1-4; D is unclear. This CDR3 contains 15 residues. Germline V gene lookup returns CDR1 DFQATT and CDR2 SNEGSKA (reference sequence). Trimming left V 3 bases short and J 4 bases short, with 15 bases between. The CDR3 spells CSARTFGDYNEKLFF. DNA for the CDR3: TGCAGTGCTAGGACGTTCGGCGATTATAATGAAAAACTGTTTTTT.

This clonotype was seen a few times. This CDR3 reads CASSLRGSGRQYV. CDR3 sequence (DNA): TGTGCCAGCAGTTTAAGAGGGTCGGGCAGACAGTACGTC. The chain recombines TRBV27 with TRBJ2-7, with TRBD2 as a possible D gene (5 bases). CDR3 length: 13 residues. The V gene lost 2 bases and the J gene lost 10 bases, with 15 bases spanning the gap. Germline CDR1 reads MNHEY; CDR2 reads SMNVEV (reference sequence).

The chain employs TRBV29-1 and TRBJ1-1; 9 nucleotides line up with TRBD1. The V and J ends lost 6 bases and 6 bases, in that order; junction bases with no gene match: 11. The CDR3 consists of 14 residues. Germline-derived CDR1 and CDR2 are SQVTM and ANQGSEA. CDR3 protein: CSVTPGQGNAEAFF. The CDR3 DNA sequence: TGCAGCGTGACTCCGGGACAGGGAAACGCTGAAGCTTTCTTT. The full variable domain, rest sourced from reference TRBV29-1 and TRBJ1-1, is SAVISQKPSRDICQRGTSLTIQCQVDSQVTMMFWYRQQPGQSLTLIATANQGSEATYESGFVIDKFPISRPNLTFSTLTVSNMSPEDSSIYLCSVTPGQGNAEAFFGQGTRLTVV.

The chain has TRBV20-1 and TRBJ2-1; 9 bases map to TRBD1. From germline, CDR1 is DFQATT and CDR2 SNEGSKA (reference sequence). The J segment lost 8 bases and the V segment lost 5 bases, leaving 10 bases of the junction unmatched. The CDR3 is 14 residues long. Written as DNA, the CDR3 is TGCAGTGCTGCGACGGGACAGGGTATTGATGAGCAGTTCTTC. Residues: CSAATGQGIDEQFF.

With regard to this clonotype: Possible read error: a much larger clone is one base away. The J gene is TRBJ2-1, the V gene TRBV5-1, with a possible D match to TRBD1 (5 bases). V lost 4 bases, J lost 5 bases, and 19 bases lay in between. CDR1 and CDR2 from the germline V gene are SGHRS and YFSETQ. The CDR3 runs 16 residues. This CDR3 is CASSLLGAWADNEQFF. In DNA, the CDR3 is TGCGCCAGCAGCCTACTTGGGGCATGGGCCGACAATGAGCAGTTCTTC.

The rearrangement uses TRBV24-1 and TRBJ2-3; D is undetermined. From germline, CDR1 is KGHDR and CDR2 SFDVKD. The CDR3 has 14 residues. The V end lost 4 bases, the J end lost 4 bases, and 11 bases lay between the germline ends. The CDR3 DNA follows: TGTGCCACCAGTGACCCGGCCGGGTCAGATACGCAGTATTTT. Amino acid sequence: CATSDPAGSDTQYF.

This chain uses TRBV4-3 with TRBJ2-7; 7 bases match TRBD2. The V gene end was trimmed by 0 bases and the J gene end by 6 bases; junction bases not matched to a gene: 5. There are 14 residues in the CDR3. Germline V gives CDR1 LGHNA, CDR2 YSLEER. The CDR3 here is CASSQDILAIEQYF. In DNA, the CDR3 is TGCGCCAGCAGCCAAGATATACTAGCGATCGAGCAGTACTTC.

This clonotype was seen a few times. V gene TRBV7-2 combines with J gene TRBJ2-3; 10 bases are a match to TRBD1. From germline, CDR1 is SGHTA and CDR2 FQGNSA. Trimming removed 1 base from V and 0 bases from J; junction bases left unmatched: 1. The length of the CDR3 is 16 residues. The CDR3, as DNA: TGTGCCAGCAGCTTAGGGGGACAGGGGAGCACAGATACGCAGTATTTT. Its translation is CASSLGGQGSTDTQYF.